The sequence of this TCR beta chain was determined in a study of T cell responses to AZD1222 COVID-19 vaccine. The repertoire was sequenced with immunoSEQ multiplex PCR; TCRdb's copy has only in-frame clones and lacks some. Of approximately 120,000 clones listed, approximately 90% were seen once; the top ten hold roughly 7%. V shed 7 bases and J shed 4 bases, with 13 bases lying between them. The CDR3 totals 13 residues. The chain employs TRBV12-3 or TRBV12-4 and TRBJ1-1; D gene uncertain. The sample consisted of peripheral blood, taken on day 0 of AZD1222 vaccination. This clonotype originated in an adult in good health. CDR3 sequence (DNA): TGTGCCAGCACCAAAAAGGTAGGCACTGAAGCTTTCTTT. Amino acids: CASTKKVGTEAFF.